This T cell receptor (beta chain) came from a study of human CD8 memory T cell subsets. Preparation of the TCR beta libraries relied on UMI-labeled 5' RACE. Following a re-call of the 5' RACE reads, TCRdb has one entry per CDR3 protein and lacks DNA. This repertoire includes about 10,000 distinct CDR3 sequences. On this clonotype itself: Antigen specificity is unknown.

The CDR3 is made up of 12 amino acids. Germline V lookup: CDR1 SEHNR, CDR2 FQNEAQ (reference sequence). Study-wide points: For stem-like memory and precursor exhausted T cells, diversity was similarly high, which was not true of effector memory cells. Stem-like memory and precursor exhausted T cell repertoires showed minimal mutual overlap.

The chain carries TRBV7-9 and TRBJ1-5; the D call of TRBD1 rests on TCRdb alone, since no DNA is present to check it. This TCR was recovered from a human donor in good health. The sequenced sample consisted of CD8+ T cells from PBMCs. The CDR3 sequence is CASSDGGQPQHF.